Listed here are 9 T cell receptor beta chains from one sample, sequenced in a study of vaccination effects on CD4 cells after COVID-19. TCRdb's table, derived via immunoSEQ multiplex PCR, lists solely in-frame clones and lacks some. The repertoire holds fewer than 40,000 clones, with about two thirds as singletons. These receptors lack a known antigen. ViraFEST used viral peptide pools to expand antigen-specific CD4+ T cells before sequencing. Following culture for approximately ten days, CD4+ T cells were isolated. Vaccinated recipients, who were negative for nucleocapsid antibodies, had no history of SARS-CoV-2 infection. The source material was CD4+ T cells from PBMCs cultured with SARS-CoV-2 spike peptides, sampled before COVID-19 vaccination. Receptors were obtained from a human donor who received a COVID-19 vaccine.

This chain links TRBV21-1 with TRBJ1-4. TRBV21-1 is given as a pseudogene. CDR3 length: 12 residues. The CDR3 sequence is CASTGPNEKLFF. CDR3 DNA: TGTGCCAGCACCGGACCTAATGAAAAACTGTTTTTT.

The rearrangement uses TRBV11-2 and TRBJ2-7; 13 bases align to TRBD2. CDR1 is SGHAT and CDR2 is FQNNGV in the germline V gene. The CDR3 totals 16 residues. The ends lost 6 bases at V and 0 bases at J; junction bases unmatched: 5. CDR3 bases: TGTGCCAGCAGTCCCGGACTAGCGGGAGCCTCCTACGAGCAGTACTTC. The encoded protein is CASSPGLAGASYEQYF.

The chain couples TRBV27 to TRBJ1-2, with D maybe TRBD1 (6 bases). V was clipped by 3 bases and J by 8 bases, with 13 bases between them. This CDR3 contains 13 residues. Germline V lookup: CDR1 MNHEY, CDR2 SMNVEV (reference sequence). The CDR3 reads CASSLSGAQGYTF. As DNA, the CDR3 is TGTGCCAGCAGTTTGTCAGGGGCTCAAGGCTACACCTTC.

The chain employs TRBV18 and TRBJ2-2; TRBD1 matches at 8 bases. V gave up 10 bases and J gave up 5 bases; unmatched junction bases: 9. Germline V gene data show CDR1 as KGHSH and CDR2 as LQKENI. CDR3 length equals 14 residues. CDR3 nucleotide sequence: TGTGCCACCACCGGGGACAGGCAAACCGGGGAGCTGTTTTTT. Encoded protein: CATTGDRQTGELFF.

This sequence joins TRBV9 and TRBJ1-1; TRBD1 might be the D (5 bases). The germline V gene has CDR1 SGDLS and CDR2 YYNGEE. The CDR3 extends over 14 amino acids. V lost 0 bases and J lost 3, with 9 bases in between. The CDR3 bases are TGTGCCAGCAGCGTAGCCGACAGATACACTGAAGCTTTCTTT. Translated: CASSVADRYTEAFF.

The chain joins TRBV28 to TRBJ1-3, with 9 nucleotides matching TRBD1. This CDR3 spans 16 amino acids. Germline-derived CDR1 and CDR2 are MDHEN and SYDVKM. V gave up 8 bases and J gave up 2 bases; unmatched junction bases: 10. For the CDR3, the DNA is TGTGCCAGCGGCCTACCGGGACAGGGAACTGGAAACACCATATATTTT. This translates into CASGLPGQGTGNTIYF.

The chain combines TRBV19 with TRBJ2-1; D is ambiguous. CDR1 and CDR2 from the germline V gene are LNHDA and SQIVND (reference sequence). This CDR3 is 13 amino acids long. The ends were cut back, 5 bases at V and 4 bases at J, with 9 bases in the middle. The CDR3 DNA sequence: TGTGCCAGTAGTTGGCCCGGATACAATGAGCAGTTCTTC. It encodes CASSWPGYNEQFF.

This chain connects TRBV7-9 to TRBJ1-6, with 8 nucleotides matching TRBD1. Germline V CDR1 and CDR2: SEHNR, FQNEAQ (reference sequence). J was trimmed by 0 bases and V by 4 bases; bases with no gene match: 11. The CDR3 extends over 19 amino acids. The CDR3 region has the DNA TGTGCCAGCAGCTACGACAGGGGCCCCCAGAGCTCCTATAATTCACCCCTCCACTTT. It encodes CASSYDRGPQSSYNSPLHF.

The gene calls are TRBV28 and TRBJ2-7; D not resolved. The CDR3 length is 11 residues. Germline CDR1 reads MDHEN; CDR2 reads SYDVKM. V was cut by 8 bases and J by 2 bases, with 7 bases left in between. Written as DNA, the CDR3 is TGTGCCAGCTCCATAGCCTACGAGCAGTACTTC. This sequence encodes CASSIAYEQYF.